The rows below give T cell receptor beta chains drawn from one sample of a study of immune characteristics of hereditary and idiopathic chronic pancreatitis. Clones were sequenced by immunoSEQ multiplex PCR, and TCRdb holds only the in-frame ones, with some missing. The sample has about 6,000 clones; around three quarters are singletons. Sequencing input: pancreas tissue with hereditary chronic pancreatitis. Source of these receptors: a human donor with chronic pancreatitis. The CDR3 runs from the conserved cysteine through the conserved F or W. Fields, in order: clone size, CDR3 length, J gene, V gene, D gene, CDR3 protein, CDR3 DNA. The D gene is left open where the match is weak. The listing skips clone size in some rows; elsewhere it reads once, few, many or a size class.

clone_size: .; cdr3_length: 16; j_call: TRBJ2-3; v_call: TRBV7-2; d_call: .; cdr3_aa: CASSLVRLASTDTQYF; cdr3_nt: TGTGCCAGCAGCTTAGTAAGGCTGGCATCCACAGATACGCAGTATTTT
clone_size: .; cdr3_length: 17; j_call: TRBJ2-1; v_call: TRBV4-3; d_call: .; cdr3_aa: CASSQTSSIASYNEQFF; cdr3_nt: TGCGCCAGCAGCCAAACATCAAGTATAGCCTCCTACAATGAGCAGTTCTTC
clone_size: .; cdr3_length: 15; j_call: TRBJ2-5; v_call: TRBV4-2; d_call: .; cdr3_aa: CASSQEWGGGETQYF; cdr3_nt: TGTGCCAGCAGCCAAGAATGGGGTGGGGGAGAGACCCAGTACTTC
clone_size: .; cdr3_length: 13; j_call: TRBJ1-2; v_call: TRBV3-1/TRBV3-2; d_call: .; cdr3_aa: CASSQTREFGYTF; cdr3_nt: TGTGCCAGCAGCCAAACGAGGGAGTTCGGCTACACCTTC
clone_size: few; cdr3_length: 13; j_call: TRBJ1-1; v_call: TRBV28; d_call: .; cdr3_aa: CASSLFHGTEAFF; cdr3_nt: TGTGCCAGCAGTTTATTTCACGGGACTGAAGCTTTCTTT
clone_size: once; cdr3_length: 13; j_call: TRBJ2-1; v_call: TRBV5-8; d_call: .; cdr3_aa: CASILAPYNEQFF; cdr3_nt: TGTGCCAGCATCCTAGCGCCCTACAATGAGCAGTTCTTC
clone_size: .; cdr3_length: 14; j_call: TRBJ1-4; v_call: TRBV2; d_call: TRBD1; cdr3_aa: CASSGQGTNEKLFF; cdr3_nt: TGTGCCAGCAGCGGACAGGGAACTAATGAAAAACTGTTTTTT
clone_size: .; cdr3_length: 14; j_call: TRBJ1-1; v_call: TRBV20-1; d_call: .; cdr3_aa: CSASGVGLNTEAFF; cdr3_nt: TGCAGTGCTAGTGGCGTAGGGCTTAACACTGAAGCTTTCTTT
clone_size: .; cdr3_length: 15; j_call: TRBJ2-3; v_call: TRBV9; d_call: TRBD2; cdr3_aa: CASSYGGGATDTQYF; cdr3_nt: TGTGCCAGCAGCTACGGCGGGGGGGCCACAGATACGCAGTATTTT
clone_size: .; cdr3_length: 16; j_call: TRBJ2-1; v_call: TRBV4-2; d_call: TRBD2; cdr3_aa: CASSQDETSGHNEQFF; cdr3_nt: TGTGCCAGCAGCCAAGACGAAACTAGCGGGCACAATGAGCAGTTCTTC
clone_size: .; cdr3_length: 15; j_call: TRBJ1-3; v_call: TRBV3-1/TRBV3-2; d_call: .; cdr3_aa: CASSQDWGEGNTIYF; cdr3_nt: TGTGCCAGCAGCCAAGATTGGGGCGAAGGAAACACCATATATTTT
clone_size: .; cdr3_length: 15; j_call: TRBJ2-5; v_call: TRBV6-5; d_call: .; cdr3_aa: CASSYSREGQETQYF; cdr3_nt: TGTGCCAGCAGTTACTCCCGAGAGGGTCAAGAGACCCAGTACTTC
clone_size: .; cdr3_length: 13; j_call: TRBJ1-3; v_call: TRBV21-1; d_call: .; cdr3_aa: CASSIRTGNTIYF; cdr3_nt: TGTGCCAGCAGCATCAGGACTGGAAACACCATATATTTT
clone_size: .; cdr3_length: 12; j_call: TRBJ1-1; v_call: TRBV6-6; d_call: .; cdr3_aa: CASSSANTEAFF; cdr3_nt: TGTGCCAGCAGTTCAGCCAACACTGAAGCTTTCTTT
clone_size: .; cdr3_length: 16; j_call: TRBJ2-5; v_call: TRBV4-2; d_call: TRBD2; cdr3_aa: CASSQGERGRQETQYF; cdr3_nt: TGTGCCAGCAGCCAAGGTGAGCGGGGCCGCCAAGAGACCCAGTACTTC
clone_size: .; cdr3_length: 16; j_call: TRBJ2-3; v_call: TRBV4-1; d_call: TRBD2; cdr3_aa: CASSQTLAGGSDTQYF; cdr3_nt: TGCGCCAGCAGCCAAACACTAGCGGGAGGGTCAGATACGCAGTATTTT
clone_size: few; cdr3_length: 16; j_call: TRBJ2-7; v_call: TRBV7-2; d_call: .; cdr3_aa: CASSPKSRGVDYEQYF; cdr3_nt: TGTGCCAGCAGCCCTAAATCCCGAGGGGTGGACTACGAGCAGTACTTC
clone_size: .; cdr3_length: 14; j_call: TRBJ2-2; v_call: TRBV6-2/TRBV6-3; d_call: .; cdr3_aa: CASSYSGPTGELFF; cdr3_nt: TGTGCCAGCAGTTACTCGGGCCCCACCGGGGAGCTGTTTTTT
clone_size: .; cdr3_length: 12; j_call: TRBJ2-5; v_call: TRBV6-2/TRBV6-3; d_call: .; cdr3_aa: CASSYSTETQYF; cdr3_nt: TGTGCCAGCAGTTACTCGACCGAGACCCAGTACTTC
clone_size: .; cdr3_length: 14; j_call: TRBJ2-7; v_call: TRBV2; d_call: TRBD1; cdr3_aa: CASIPTGTVYEQYF; cdr3_nt: TGTGCCAGCATCCCTACCGGGACAGTCTACGAGCAGTACTTC
clone_size: .; cdr3_length: 15; j_call: TRBJ2-7; v_call: TRBV6-5; d_call: .; cdr3_aa: CASSYTRDGSYEQYF; cdr3_nt: TGTGCCAGCAGTTACACCCGGGACGGATCCTACGAGCAGTACTTC
clone_size: .; cdr3_length: 11; j_call: TRBJ1-1; v_call: TRBV20-1; d_call: .; cdr3_aa: CSARALKEAFF; cdr3_nt: TGCAGTGCTAGAGCCCTAAAGGAAGCTTTCTTT